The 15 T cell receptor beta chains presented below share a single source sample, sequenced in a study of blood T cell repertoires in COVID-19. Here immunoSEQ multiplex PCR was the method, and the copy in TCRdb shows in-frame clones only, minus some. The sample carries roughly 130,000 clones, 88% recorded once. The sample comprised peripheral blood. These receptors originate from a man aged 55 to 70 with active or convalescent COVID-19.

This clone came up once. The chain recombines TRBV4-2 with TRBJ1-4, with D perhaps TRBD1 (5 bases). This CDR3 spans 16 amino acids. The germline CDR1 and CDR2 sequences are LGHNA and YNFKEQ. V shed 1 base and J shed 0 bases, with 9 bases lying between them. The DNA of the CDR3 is TGTGCCAGCAGCCAAGCCCCGACAGCAACTAATGAAAAACTGTTTTTT. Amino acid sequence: CASSQAPTATNEKLFF.

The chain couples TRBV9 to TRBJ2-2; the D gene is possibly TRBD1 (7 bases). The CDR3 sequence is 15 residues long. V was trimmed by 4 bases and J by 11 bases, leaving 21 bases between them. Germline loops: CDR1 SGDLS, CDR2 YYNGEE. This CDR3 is CASSLQGGQSSELFF. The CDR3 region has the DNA TGTGCCAGCAGCCTCCAGGGGGGACAGTCATCAGAGCTGTTTTTT.

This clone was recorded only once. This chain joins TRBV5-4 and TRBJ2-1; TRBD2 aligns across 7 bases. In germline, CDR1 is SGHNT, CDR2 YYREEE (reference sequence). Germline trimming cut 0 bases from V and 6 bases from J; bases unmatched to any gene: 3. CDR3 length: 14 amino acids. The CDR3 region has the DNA TGTGCCAGCAGCTTGGGTGGGAGGGCCAATGAGCAGTTCTTC. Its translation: CASSLGGRANEQFF.

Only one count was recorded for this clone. This CDR3 reads CASSTSGTSYEQYF. The CDR3 nucleotides are TGTGCCAGCAGCACCAGCGGGACCTCCTACGAGCAGTACTTC. V gene TRBV7-2 combines with J gene TRBJ2-7, with TRBD2 identical over 7 bases. Germline V lookup: CDR1 SGHTA, CDR2 FQGNSA. The CDR3 runs 14 residues. Trimming cost V 5 bases and J 0 bases; bases outside gene matches: 4.

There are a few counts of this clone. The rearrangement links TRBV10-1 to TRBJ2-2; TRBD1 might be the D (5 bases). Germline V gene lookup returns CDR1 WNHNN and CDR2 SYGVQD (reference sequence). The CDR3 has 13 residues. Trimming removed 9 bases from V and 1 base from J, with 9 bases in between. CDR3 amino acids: CARITGNTGELFF. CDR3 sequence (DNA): TGCGCCAGAATAACAGGGAACACCGGGGAGCTGTTTTTT.

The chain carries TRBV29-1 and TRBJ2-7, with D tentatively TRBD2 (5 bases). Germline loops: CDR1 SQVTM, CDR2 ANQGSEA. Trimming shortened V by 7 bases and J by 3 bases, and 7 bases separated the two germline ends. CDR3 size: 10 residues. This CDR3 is CSAADYEQYF. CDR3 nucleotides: TGCAGCGCAGCGGACTACGAGCAGTACTTC.

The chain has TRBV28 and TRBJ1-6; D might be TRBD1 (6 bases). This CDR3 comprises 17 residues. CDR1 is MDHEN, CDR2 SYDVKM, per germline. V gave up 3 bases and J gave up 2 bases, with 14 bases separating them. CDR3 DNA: TGTGCCAGCAGTTTGTTGGGGGCCGGCCCCTATAATTCACCCCTCCACTTT. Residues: CASSLLGAGPYNSPLHF. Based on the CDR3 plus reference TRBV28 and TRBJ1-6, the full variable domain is DVKVTQSSRYLVKRTGEKVFLECVQDMDHENMFWYRQDPGLGLRLIYFSYDVKMKEKGDIPEGYSVSREKKERFSLILESASTNQTSMYLCASSLLGAGPYNSPLHFGNGTRLTVT.

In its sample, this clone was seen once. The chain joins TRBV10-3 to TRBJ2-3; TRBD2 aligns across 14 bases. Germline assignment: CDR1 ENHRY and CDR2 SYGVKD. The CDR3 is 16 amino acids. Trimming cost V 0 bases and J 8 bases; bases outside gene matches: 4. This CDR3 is CAISESSGLAGGTQYF. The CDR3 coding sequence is TGTGCCATCAGTGAGTCTAGTGGACTAGCGGGAGGTACGCAGTATTTT.

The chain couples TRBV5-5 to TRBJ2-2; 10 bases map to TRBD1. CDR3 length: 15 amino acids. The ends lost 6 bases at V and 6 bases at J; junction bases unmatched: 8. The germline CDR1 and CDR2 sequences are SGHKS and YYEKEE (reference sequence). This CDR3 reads CASNEGQGYAGELFF. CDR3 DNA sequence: TGTGCCAGCAACGAGGGACAGGGGTATGCCGGGGAGCTGTTTTTT.

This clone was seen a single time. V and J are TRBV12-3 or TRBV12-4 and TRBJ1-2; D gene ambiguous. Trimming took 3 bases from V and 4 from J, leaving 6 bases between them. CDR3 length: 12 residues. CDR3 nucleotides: TGTGCCAGCAGTTTGGTGGCCTATGGCTACACCTTC. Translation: CASSLVAYGYTF.

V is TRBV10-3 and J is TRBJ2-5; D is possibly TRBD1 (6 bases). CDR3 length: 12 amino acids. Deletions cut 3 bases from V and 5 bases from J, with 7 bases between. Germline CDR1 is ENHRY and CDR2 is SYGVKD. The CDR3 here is CAISDRGETQYF. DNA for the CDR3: TGTGCCATCAGTGACAGGGGCGAGACCCAGTACTTC.

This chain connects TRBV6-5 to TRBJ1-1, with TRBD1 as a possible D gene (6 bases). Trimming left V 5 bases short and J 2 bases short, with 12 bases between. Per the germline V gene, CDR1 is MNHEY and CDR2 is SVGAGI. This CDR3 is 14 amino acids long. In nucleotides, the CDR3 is TGTGCCAGCAGTCCACTACAGGGAAACACTGAAGCTTTCTTT. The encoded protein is CASSPLQGNTEAFF.

The CDR3 DNA follows: TGTGCCAGTAAGAAACAGGATACGCAGTATTTT. Translating gives CASKKQDTQYF. The V and J genes are TRBV19 and TRBJ2-3; D remains ambiguous. Germline V gene data show CDR1 as LNHDA and CDR2 as SQIVND (reference sequence). Trimming took 7 bases from V and 6 from J, leaving 8 bases between them. The CDR3 runs 11 residues. Supplemented by reference TRBV19 and TRBJ2-3, the full variable domain reads DGGITQSPKYLFRKEGQNVTLSCEQNLNHDAMYWYRQDPGQGLRLIYYSQIVNDFQKGDIAEGYSVSREKKESFPLTVTSAQKNPTAFYLCASKKQDTQYFGPGTRLTVL.

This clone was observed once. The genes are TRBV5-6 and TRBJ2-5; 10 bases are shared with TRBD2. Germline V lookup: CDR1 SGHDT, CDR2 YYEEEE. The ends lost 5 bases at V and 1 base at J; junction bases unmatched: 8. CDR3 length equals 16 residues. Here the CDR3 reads CASRPGLASRQETQYF. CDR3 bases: TGTGCCAGCAGACCGGGACTAGCGTCTCGCCAAGAGACCCAGTACTTC.

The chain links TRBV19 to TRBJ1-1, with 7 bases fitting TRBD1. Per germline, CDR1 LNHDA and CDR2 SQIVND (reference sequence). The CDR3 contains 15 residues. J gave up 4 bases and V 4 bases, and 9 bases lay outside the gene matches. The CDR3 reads CASSKRGGPGTEAFF. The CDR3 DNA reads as TGTGCCAGTAGTAAAAGAGGGGGCCCCGGCACTGAAGCTTTCTTT.